This is a list of T cell receptor beta chains from one sample in a study of response to subunit inactivated influenza vaccine. TCRdb called the RT-PCR reads again in MiXCR, with one record for every CDR3 protein. The table lists around 760,000 distinct CDR3 sequences, approximately 15% of them singletons. The sequences come from PBMCs from blood, collected 14 to 15 days before vaccination. All receptors come from a man aged 45 to 65 who received an inactivated influenza vaccine. The CDR3 runs from the conserved cysteine through the conserved F or W. Fields, in order: D gene, J gene, V gene, clone size, CDR3 DNA, CDR3 protein. D genes are given only for firm matches. Clone size is given for some rows only: seen once, a few or many times, or a class if the clone is expanded.

d_gene: .
j_gene: TRBJ2-3
v_gene: TRBV20-1
abundance: few
CDR3nt: TGCAGTGCTCTCCTTAGGGACGCGAGCACAGATACGCAGTATTTT
CDR3aa: CSALLRDASTDTQYF

d_gene: TRBD2
j_gene: TRBJ2-7
v_gene: TRBV6-1
abundance: .
CDR3nt: TGTGCCAGCAGTGAAGCACCGGGAGGGACCTCCTACGAGCAGTACTTC
CDR3aa: CASSEAPGGTSYEQYF

d_gene: TRBD1
j_gene: TRBJ2-5
v_gene: TRBV5-1
abundance: few
CDR3nt: TGCGCCAGCAGCTTGTTCGGGACAGGGGAAGAGACCCAGTACTTC
CDR3aa: CASSLFGTGEETQYF

d_gene: .
j_gene: TRBJ1-1
v_gene: TRBV11-2
abundance: few
CDR3nt: TGTGCCAGCACCCAATTGGACCTTTACACTGAAGCTTTCTTT
CDR3aa: CASTQLDLYTEAFF

d_gene: .
j_gene: TRBJ1-5
v_gene: TRBV20-1
abundance: many
CDR3nt: TGCAGTGCTCCCACCGGGTCGCAAACACAGCATTTT
CDR3aa: CSAPTGSQTQHF

d_gene: .
j_gene: TRBJ2-3
v_gene: TRBV27
abundance: .
CDR3nt: TGTGCCAGCAGTCTCAGGACACCTAGCACAGATACGCAGTATTTT
CDR3aa: CASSLRTPSTDTQYF

d_gene: .
j_gene: TRBJ2-6
v_gene: TRBV5-1
abundance: .
CDR3nt: TGCGCCAGCAGCGAGGGGCGCTCCGGGGCCAACGTCCTGACTTTC
CDR3aa: CASSEGRSGANVLTF

d_gene: .
j_gene: TRBJ1-4
v_gene: TRBV28
abundance: few
CDR3nt: TGTGCCAGCAATCGACCAACTTCGGGCGTTAATGAAAAACTGTTTTTT
CDR3aa: CASNRPTSGVNEKLFF

d_gene: TRBD1
j_gene: TRBJ1-2
v_gene: TRBV7-2
abundance: .
CDR3nt: TGTGCCAGCACCCTAGGGAGGGGGCTTGGTGGCTACACCTTC
CDR3aa: CASTLGRGLGGYTF

d_gene: .
j_gene: TRBJ1-1
v_gene: TRBV7-9
abundance: few
CDR3nt: TGTGCCAGCAGCTTAAGGGGCACTCTCAACACTGAAGCTTTCTTT
CDR3aa: CASSLRGTLNTEAFF

d_gene: .
j_gene: TRBJ2-1
v_gene: TRBV18
abundance: .
CDR3nt: TGTGCCAGCTCACCACCGATTAGCGACGGCAATGAGCAGTTCTTC
CDR3aa: CASSPPISDGNEQFF

d_gene: TRBD2
j_gene: TRBJ2-5
v_gene: TRBV20-1
abundance: .
CDR3nt: TGCAGTGCTAGAGATACCCTAGCGGTTCAAGAGACCCAGTACTTC
CDR3aa: CSARDTLAVQETQYF

d_gene: .
j_gene: TRBJ1-1
v_gene: TRBV29-1
abundance: .
CDR3nt: TGCAGCGTTGGCAGGACTACTGAAGCTTTCTTT
CDR3aa: CSVGRTTEAFF

d_gene: .
j_gene: TRBJ1-2
v_gene: TRBV6-5
abundance: .
CDR3nt: TGTGCCAGCAGTTACTCGCATCTCGGCCTTAACTATGGCTACACCTTC
CDR3aa: CASSYSHLGLNYGYTF

d_gene: .
j_gene: TRBJ2-3
v_gene: TRBV20-1
abundance: few
CDR3nt: TGCAGTGCTAGTGGCATCGGGACAGATACGCAGTATTTT
CDR3aa: CSASGIGTDTQYF

d_gene: .
j_gene: TRBJ2-3
v_gene: TRBV5-1
abundance: few
CDR3nt: TGCGCCAGCAGCCTACCGACGGGCACAGATACGCAGTATTTT
CDR3aa: CASSLPTGTDTQYF

d_gene: TRBD2
j_gene: TRBJ2-3
v_gene: TRBV4-2
abundance: few
CDR3nt: TGTGCCAGCAGCCAAGAGGTGGTAGCGGGAACAGATACGCAGTATTTT
CDR3aa: CASSQEVVAGTDTQYF